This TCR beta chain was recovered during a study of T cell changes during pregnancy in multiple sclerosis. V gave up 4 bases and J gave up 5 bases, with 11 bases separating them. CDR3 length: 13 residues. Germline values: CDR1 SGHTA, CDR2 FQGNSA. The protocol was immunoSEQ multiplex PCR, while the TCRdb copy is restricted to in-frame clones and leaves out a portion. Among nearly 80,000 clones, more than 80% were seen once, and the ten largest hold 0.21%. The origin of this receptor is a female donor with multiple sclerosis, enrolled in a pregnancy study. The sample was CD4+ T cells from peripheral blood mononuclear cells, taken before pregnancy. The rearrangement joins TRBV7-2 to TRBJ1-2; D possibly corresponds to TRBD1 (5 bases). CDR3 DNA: TGTGCCAGCAGCTACCCGACAGATTATGGCTACACCTTC. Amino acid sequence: CASSYPTDYGYTF.